A selection of T cell receptor beta chains follows, all from one sample in a study of T cells expressing NK-cell markers. TCRdb re-called the 5' RACE reads and shows each CDR3 protein once, DNA omitted. The table lists roughly 390,000 distinct CDR3 sequences. The sample consisted of blood T cells: a sorted CD56 or NKG2C T cell subset, CD4+ or CD8+ T cells, or bulk PBMC T cells (not recorded which). These receptors all come from a woman in her 50s in good health. Both conserved end residues are part of each CDR3.

TRBJ2-3 | TRBV7-3 | 15 | CASSLLATTTDTQYF
TRBJ2-1 | TRBV4-1 | 17 | CASSPSAPGQPYNEQFF
TRBJ1-3 | TRBV10-1 | 16 | CASSESRGFSGNTIYF
TRBJ1-1 | TRBV4-1 | 13 | CASSVFGALEAFF
TRBJ2-7 | TRBV5-1 | 16 | CASSYSGAGGRYEQYF
TRBJ2-1 | TRBV11-2 | 16 | CASSMGLADSYNEQFF
TRBJ1-2 | TRBV18 | 12 | CASSPSGDGYTF
TRBJ2-1 | TRBV7-9 | 13 | CASSSSRQGEQFF
TRBJ2-3 | TRBV7-2 | 17 | CASSLLGAGMSTDTQYF
TRBJ2-3 | TRBV6-5 | 14 | CASSYRPSPDTQYF
TRBJ2-6 | TRBV7-6 | 18 | CASSTPRDESPGANVLTF
TRBJ1-4 | TRBV30 | 14 | CAWSHGIGDEKLFF
TRBJ2-3 | TRBV30 | 11 | CAWKETDTQYF
TRBJ2-2 | TRBV5-1 | 17 | CASSIMGPTIPTGELFF
TRBJ2-1 | TRBV5-1 | 15 | CASSLGGLLNNEQFF
TRBJ1-1 | TRBV15 | 15 | CATSSRQAKNTEAFF
TRBJ2-3 | TRBV9 | 16 | CASSEGTGRYGDTQYF
TRBJ2-4 | TRBV19 | 13 | CASSIREFDIQYF
TRBJ2-5 | TRBV27 | 15 | CASCELAQFQETQYF
TRBJ2-5 | TRBV3-1 | 12 | CASSGGEETQYF
TRBJ2-7 | TRBV4-2 | 16 | CASSQEFAGQGYEQYF
TRBJ2-7 | TRBV7-2 | 16 | CASSSPFGLAVYEQYF
TRBJ2-5 | TRBV2 | 11 | CARGPGETQYF
TRBJ2-1 | TRBV11-3 | 17 | CASSLDLQRQTYNEQFF
TRBJ2-7 | TRBV19 | 14 | CASSLTRGDYEQYF
TRBJ2-1 | TRBV4-1 | 15 | CASSQDGTGYNEQFF
TRBJ2-1 | TRBV10-2 | 11 | CASSELAGAFF
TRBJ2-3 | TRBV7-9 | 17 | CASSPSAGRAGTDTQYF
TRBJ2-3 | TRBV6-2/TRBV6-3 | 14 | CASSFGSSGDTQYF
TRBJ2-1 | TRBV18 | 14 | CASSPEAQYNEQFF
TRBJ2-3 | TRBV7-8 | 14 | CASSLYAGSDTQYF